The table lists the clone carrying this T cell receptor (beta chain) with a few counts. Its specificity is not known. The data are from a study of T cell responses to AZD1222 COVID-19 vaccine. The method was immunoSEQ multiplex PCR; TCRdb's version includes in-frame clones alone and lacks a portion of them. The table lists 100,000 or so clones, roughly 82% of them singletons. Findings and caveats of the study: The CD4 TCRs associated with vaccination extended across spike and predominated at 160-218 and 743-854. Every sample of the repertoires postdated the peak T cell response. The donor group comprised mostly white British people and more females; the analysis possibly underestimated clonal diversity.

Germline CDR1 MNHEY, CDR2 SVGEGT. Trimming shortened V by 0 bases and J by 1 base, and 6 bases separated the two germline ends. This CDR3 contains 14 residues. This receptor was obtained from an adult in good health. The sequences come from peripheral blood, collected on day 0 of AZD1222 vaccination. This chain uses TRBV6-2 or TRBV6-3 with TRBJ1-1, with D hard to call. Here the CDR3 DNA reads TGTGCCAGCAGTTACTCGTGGGGGAACACTGAAGCTTTCTTT. Encoded protein: CASSYSWGNTEAFF.